This TCR beta chain appears in the sequencing data of a study of T-cell reconstitution after alpha-beta-depleted transplantation in children. V was pared by 4 bases and J by 6 bases, with 14 bases between. The germline V gene encodes CDR1 MNHEY and CDR2 SMNVEV (reference sequence). The CDR3 is 14 amino acids. Preparation of the TCRbeta library involved a method that used unique molecular identifiers. TCRdb recomputed calls from the PCR reads with MiXCR, one row per CDR3 protein. The sample lists some 300,000 distinct CDR3 sequences; 10% were seen once. This clonotype was seen a handful of times. This chain uses TRBV27 with TRBJ2-3; D tentatively fits TRBD1 or TRBD2 (5 bases each). The clonotype comes from a human donor who donated a stem cell graft to a child with acute lymphoblastic leukemia. Sequencing was performed on PBMCs from the stem cell graft donor, taken from the stem cell graft. CDR3 sequence: CASSWGLGVDTQYF. The CDR3 DNA reads TGTGCCAGCAGTTGGGGGTTGGGGGTCGATACGCAGTATTTT.